The 20 T cell receptor beta chains reported below all come from one sample, sequenced in a study of blood T cell repertoires in COVID-19. Measured with immunoSEQ multiplex PCR; TCRdb has only the in-frame clones, and not every one. The sample holds approximately 210,000 clones; more than 75% are singletons and the top ten take about 4.5%. Sample: peripheral blood. These TCRs come from a human donor in a cohort sampled during active COVID-19.

The V gene is TRBV4-1, the J gene TRBJ1-2; TRBD1 aligns across 9 bases. The length of the CDR3 is 17 residues. Germline V lookup: CDR1 MGHRA, CDR2 YSYEKL. Unmatched junction bases numbered 10, after V lost 1 base and J lost 4 bases. The DNA of the CDR3 is TGCGCCAGCAGCCAAGGGGTCGCGGGACAGGGAAGCTATGGCTACACCTTC. Its translation: CASSQGVAGQGSYGYTF.

The V call is TRBV18, the J call TRBJ1-5; the D is unclear. Germline V CDR1 and CDR2: KGHSH, LQKENI. V was pared by 6 bases and J by 8 bases, with 14 bases between. This CDR3 region has 13 residues. The CDR3 sequence is CASSKLVTEPQHF. The CDR3 nucleotides are TGTGCCAGCTCCAAACTGGTTACCGAGCCCCAGCATTTT.

The chain joins TRBV6-6 to TRBJ2-7; 11 bases agree with TRBD2. From germline, CDR1 is MNHNY and CDR2 SVGAGI (reference sequence). The CDR3 loop spans 15 amino acids. The trim removed 5 bases at V and 5 bases at J, leaving 8 bases unmatched. The CDR3 reads CASSKLAGDGNEQYF. CDR3 nucleotides: TGTGCCAGCAGTAAACTAGCGGGGGATGGTAACGAGCAGTACTTC.

The J gene is TRBJ2-7, the V gene TRBV5-8; TRBD2 agrees at 11 bases. The CDR3 is made up of 15 amino acids. Germline loops: CDR1 SGHTS, CDR2 YDEGEE. J was trimmed by 8 bases and V by 4 bases; bases with no gene match: 11. The CDR3 nucleotides are TGTGCCAGCAGCACTCAACCCGGGACTAGCGGAAAGCAGTACTTC. It translates to CASSTQPGTSGKQYF.

The chain has TRBV6-5 and TRBJ1-2; 7 bases line up with TRBD1. Germline assignment: CDR1 MNHEY and CDR2 SVGAGI. The CDR3 runs 15 residues. The V segment lost 0 bases and the J segment 2 bases; nucleotides outside the gene matches: 3. CDR3 in amino acids: CASSYSTGENYGYTF. CDR3 sequence (DNA): TGTGCCAGCAGTTACTCAACAGGGGAAAACTATGGCTACACCTTC.

CDR3 DNA sequence: TGTGCCAGCAGCTTTCGAGGTAGCGGTCCTATAGCCAAAAACATTCAGTACTTC. This sequence encodes CASSFRGSGPIAKNIQYF. The genes are TRBV7-8 and TRBJ2-4, with D possibly matching TRBD2 (6 bases). The V gene's germline CDR1 is SGHVS and CDR2 FQNEAQ. This CDR3 has 18 residues. Trimming took off 3 bases at V and 0 bases at J, with 18 bases between the two ends.

The rearrangement uses TRBV28 and TRBJ2-2; perhaps TRBD2 as D (6 bases). Germline loops: CDR1 MDHEN, CDR2 SYDVKM. This CDR3 contains 13 residues. Between the trimmed V and J ends, which lost 5 bases and 7 bases, there was a span of 11 bases. For the CDR3, the DNA is TGTGCCAGCAGTCTTGGGGGGATCGGGGAGCTGTTTTTT. Protein product: CASSLGGIGELFF.

The V call is TRBV5-1, the J call TRBJ2-7; 9 nucleotides line up with TRBD1. Germline V gene lookup returns CDR1 SGHRS and CDR2 YFSETQ. With 3 bases clipped from V and 0 bases from J, the junction kept 4 bases outside the gene matches. The CDR3 consists of 15 residues. CDR3 sequence (DNA): TGCGCCAGCAGCTGGGGGGACAGGGACTCCTACGAGCAGTACTTC. It is translated as CASSWGDRDSYEQYF.

The rearrangement uses TRBV29-1 and TRBJ2-7, with a weak D call TRBD2 (5 bases). This CDR3 is built from 11 residues. The germline V and J ends were trimmed by 3 bases and 6 bases, with 9 bases remaining between them. Per germline, CDR1 SQVTM and CDR2 ANQGSEA. The CDR3 loop is CSVEGSPEQYF. As DNA, the CDR3 is TGCAGCGTTGAGGGGAGCCCCGAGCAGTACTTC.

The rearrangement links TRBV14 to TRBJ2-5, with 9 bases aligning to TRBD2. The CDR3 has 16 amino acids. V lost 0 bases, J lost 2 bases, and 4 bases stayed unmatched. The V gene's germline CDR1 is SGHDN and CDR2 FVKESK. The CDR3 nucleotides are TGTGCCAGCAGCCAAGATGGGACTAGCCCACAAGAGACCCAGTACTTC. It specifies CASSQDGTSPQETQYF.

The genes are TRBV6-6 and TRBJ2-3; 8 positions agree with TRBD2. The CDR3 spans 16 residues. Germline V CDR1 and CDR2: MNHNY, SVGAGI (reference sequence). J was trimmed by 0 bases and V by 5 bases; bases with no gene match: 7. The DNA of the CDR3 is TGTGCCAGCAGTACAGCGGGGGCCTCTAGCACAGATACGCAGTATTTT. Amino acid sequence: CASSTAGASSTDTQYF.

The chain combines TRBV3-1 (or the pseudogene TRBV3-2) with TRBJ2-5; D may be TRBD1 (6 bases). Germline V gene sequence: CDR1 LGHDT, CDR2 YNNKEL (reference sequence). V lost 8 bases, J lost 3 bases, and 16 bases lay in between. The CDR3 is 14 residues long. CDR3 loop: CASAQGSLEETQYF. The DNA of the CDR3 is TGTGCCAGCGCTCAGGGGAGTTTGGAAGAGACCCAGTACTTC.

The chain uses TRBV27 and TRBJ2-1; D unclear. V lost 0 bases to trimming and J lost 5 bases, with 5 bases between them. Germline V gene data show CDR1 as MNHEY and CDR2 as SMNVEV (reference sequence). The length of the CDR3 is 13 residues. The CDR3 here is CASSLSGDNEQFF. The CDR3 nucleotides read TGTGCCAGCAGTTTATCAGGAGACAATGAGCAGTTCTTC.

V gene TRBV11-2 combines with J gene TRBJ2-1; D possibly corresponds to TRBD2 (7 bases). V gave up 1 base and J gave up 6 bases, with 13 bases separating them. Germline-derived CDR1 and CDR2 are SGHAT and FQNNGV. This CDR3 contains 15 residues. The CDR3 DNA follows: TGTGCCAGCAGCTTAGGAGGGGGGGCAACCAATGAGCAGTTCTTC. Translation: CASSLGGGATNEQFF.

Here the CDR3 reads CAWSSVGNTIYF. As DNA, the CDR3 is TGTGCCTGGAGTTCGGTGGGAAACACCATATATTTT. The J gene is TRBJ1-3, the V gene TRBV30; D not resolved. Germline values: CDR1 GTSNPN, CDR2 SVGIG (reference sequence). V dropped 2 bases and J dropped 4 bases, with 6 bases sitting between them. The CDR3 extends over 12 amino acids.

In DNA, the CDR3 is TGCGCCAGCAGCCCACAGACAGGGGGTATCTATGGCTACACCTTC. Protein sequence: CASSPQTGGIYGYTF. This sequence joins TRBV4-3 and TRBJ1-2; 9 positions match TRBD1. This CDR3 is built from 15 residues. The germline V gene has CDR1 LGHNA and CDR2 YSLEER. Trimming took 4 bases from V and 4 from J; bases not matched to a gene: 7.

The chain recombines TRBV19 with TRBJ2-7, with a tentative D call TRBD1 (7 bases). CDR3 length: 15 residues. Trimming took 5 bases from V and 3 from J, leaving 17 bases between them. CDR1 and CDR2 (germline): LNHDA, SQIVND (reference sequence). The CDR3 here is CASSPRRDRGYEQYF. CDR3 DNA: TGTGCCAGTAGTCCGAGGCGGGACAGAGGCTACGAGCAGTACTTC.

The V call is TRBV7-2, the J call TRBJ2-3; D is uncertain. The V and J ends lost 1 base and 2 bases respectively, with 7 bases between them. Germline V CDR1 and CDR2: SGHTA, FQGNSA. This CDR3 region has 14 residues. The CDR3 reads CASSLGSPTDTQYF. The CDR3 DNA is TGTGCCAGCAGCTTAGGGAGCCCCACAGATACGCAGTATTTT.

The rearrangement links TRBV27 to TRBJ2-2; 12 bases map to TRBD2. This CDR3 has 19 residues. In germline, CDR1 is MNHEY, CDR2 SMNVEV (reference sequence). V dropped 5 bases and J dropped 2; count of bases not matched to a gene: 12. The CDR3 region is CASSPRRTSGVYNTGELFF. In nucleotides, the CDR3 is TGTGCCAGCAGTCCGCGTAGGACTAGCGGGGTCTATAACACCGGGGAGCTGTTTTTT.

Regarding this clone: The sample carries other DNA sequences with the same CDR3. The chain has TRBV6-2 or TRBV6-3 and TRBJ1-5; D gene unclear. Per the germline V gene, CDR1 is MNHEY and CDR2 is SVGEGT. Trimming stripped 2 bases from V and 3 bases from J, with 8 bases between. The CDR3 contains 14 residues. CDR3: CASSYGGFNQPQHF. In nucleotides, the CDR3 is TGTGCCAGCAGTTACGGCGGGTTCAATCAGCCCCAGCATTTT.